Listed below are T cell receptor beta chains from one sample, sequenced in a study of cytomegalovirus exposure and HLA in healthy donors. The protocol was immunoSEQ multiplex PCR, while the TCRdb copy is restricted to in-frame clones and leaves out a portion. The data contain 150,000 or so clones, roughly 79% of them singletons. Sequenced: PBMCs. All receptors derive from a man aged 50 to 60 in good health and CMV-seropositive. Both conserved end residues are part of each CDR3. The order of the fields is CDR3 DNA, CDR3 protein, CDR3 length, clone size, J gene, V gene, D gene. The D gene is left open where the match is weak. Only some rows state a clone size, as once, few, many or a class for expanded clones.

cdr3_nt: TGCGCCAGCAGCGACGCCGGGGGGGTCTATGGCTACACCTTC
cdr3_aa: CASSDAGGVYGYTF
cdr3_length: 14
clone_size: .
j_call: TRBJ1-2
v_call: TRBV4-1
d_call: .

cdr3_nt: TGCGCCAGCAGCTTACAAGGGACAGGCACCGGGGAGCTGTTTTTT
cdr3_aa: CASSLQGTGTGELFF
cdr3_length: 15
clone_size: .
j_call: TRBJ2-2
v_call: TRBV5-1
d_call: TRBD1

cdr3_nt: TGTGCCAGCAGCTTAGATACAGGGAGAAATGAAAAACTGTTTTTT
cdr3_aa: CASSLDTGRNEKLFF
cdr3_length: 15
clone_size: once
j_call: TRBJ1-4
v_call: TRBV11-2
d_call: .

cdr3_nt: TGTGCCACCAGCAGCCAGCTGGGGCGGAAGAACGAGCAGTACTTC
cdr3_aa: CATSSQLGRKNEQYF
cdr3_length: 15
clone_size: .
j_call: TRBJ2-7
v_call: TRBV15
d_call: .

cdr3_nt: TGTGCCAGCAGAGGGACAGGCTCCTACGAGCAGTACTTC
cdr3_aa: CASRGTGSYEQYF
cdr3_length: 13
clone_size: .
j_call: TRBJ2-7
v_call: TRBV27
d_call: TRBD1

cdr3_nt: TGTGCCAGCAGTCGGGTCGATGAAAAACTGTTTTTT
cdr3_aa: CASSRVDEKLFF
cdr3_length: 12
clone_size: .
j_call: TRBJ1-4
v_call: TRBV7-9
d_call: .

cdr3_nt: TGTGCCAGTAGTCTGCGGACATCTGGTCAGCCCCAGCATTTT
cdr3_aa: CASSLRTSGQPQHF
cdr3_length: 14
clone_size: .
j_call: TRBJ1-5
v_call: TRBV19
d_call: .

cdr3_nt: TGTGCCAGCACGACATACAGCAATCAGCCCCAGCATTTT
cdr3_aa: CASTTYSNQPQHF
cdr3_length: 13
clone_size: .
j_call: TRBJ1-5
v_call: TRBV2
d_call: .

cdr3_nt: TGTGCCAGCAGCGGTGGGGTAGCGGGAGGCTACGAGCAGTACTTC
cdr3_aa: CASSGGVAGGYEQYF
cdr3_length: 15
clone_size: .
j_call: TRBJ2-7
v_call: TRBV9
d_call: TRBD2

cdr3_nt: TGTGCCAGCAGTTACCGGAGACAGGGGATAGAAAAACTGTTTTTT
cdr3_aa: CASSYRRQGIEKLFF
cdr3_length: 15
clone_size: .
j_call: TRBJ1-4
v_call: TRBV6-5
d_call: TRBD1